This entry lists 24 T cell receptor beta chains sequenced from one sample in a study of CD8+CD57+ T cells in acquired aplastic anemia. The authors sequenced patients whose flow cytometry had shown CD8+CD57+ cell expansion. Genomic DNA served as template for TCR beta VDJ and CDR3 profiling. TCRdb ran MiXCR on the reads and lists one entry per CDR3 protein. Here the sample spans under 250,000 distinct CDR3 sequences, 40% to 50% being singletons. Sequencing was carried out using sorted CD4+, CD8+, or CD8+CD57+ T cells (not recorded which) from PBMCs. Receptors originate from a human donor with aplastic anemia.

The chain has TRBV7-8 and TRBJ2-7; no firm D call. CDR1 and CDR2 from the germline V gene are SGHVS and FQNEAQ. The CDR3 covers 14 residues. Trimming removed 1 base from V and 4 bases from J, with 11 bases in between. CDR3 in DNA: TGTGCCAGCAGCTTAGGGGCAGTTGGATACGAGCAGTACTTC. Residues: CASSLGAVGYEQYF.

This clonotype has at least ten counts. This chain joins TRBV2 and TRBJ1-5; D is perhaps TRBD1 (6 bases). The CDR3 spans 16 residues. V was pared by 7 bases and J by 2 bases, with 18 bases between. Germline-derived CDR1 and CDR2 are SNHLY and FYNNEI. CDR3 sequence reads: CASTSSLQGGNQPQHF. The CDR3 DNA sequence: TGTGCCAGCACTTCCAGTTTACAGGGCGGCAATCAGCCCCAGCATTTT.

A word on this clonotype: At one of its ends the junction is not consistent with the germline gene, which may arise from a read error. The chain carries TRBV4-2 and TRBJ1-1; D not resolved. Germline lookup yields CDR1 LGHNA and CDR2 YNFKEQ. This CDR3 has 15 amino acids. The chain's CDR3 is CACSTSTSLNTEAFF. The CDR3 DNA reads as TGTGCCTGCAGCACCTCCACTAGTTTGAACACTGAAGCTTTCTTT.

A note on this clonotype: This clone may be a read error of a much larger clone one base away. The genes are TRBV7-2 and TRBJ2-1; 9 bases align to TRBD1. The CDR3 consists of 16 residues. CDR1 SGHTA and CDR2 FQGNSA come from the germline V gene. Here the CDR3 DNA reads TGTGCCAGCAGCTCGGGGACAGGGAGCTCCTACGATGAGCAGTTCTTC. It codes for CASSSGTGSSYDEQFF.

This chain joins TRBV20-1 and TRBJ2-1, with TRBD2 matching over 9 bases. Per germline, CDR1 DFQATT and CDR2 SNEGSKA (reference sequence). J lost 9 bases, V lost 0 bases, and 9 bases had no gene match. There are 15 residues in the CDR3. The CDR3 loop is CSARDLAGSSVEQFF. CDR3 DNA sequence: TGCAGTGCTAGAGATCTAGCGGGGTCCTCTGTTGAGCAGTTCTTC.

The gene calls are TRBV12-3 or TRBV12-4 and TRBJ2-7, with a weak D call TRBD1 (6 bases). The CDR3 contains 15 residues. Trimming removed 5 bases at V and 0 bases at J, with 14 bases between. CDR3 nucleotides: TGTGCCAGCAGTCTCTTCCAGGACAGCTCCTACGAGCAGTACTTC. As protein: CASSLFQDSSYEQYF.

The rearrangement uses TRBV9 and TRBJ1-6, with TRBD1 as a possible D gene (6 bases). CDR1 SGDLS and CDR2 YYNGEE come from the germline V gene. The CDR3 length is 15 residues. V was cut by 5 bases and J by 11 bases, with 20 bases left in between. CDR3 region: CASSLITGLGTPLHF. The CDR3 nucleotides read TGTGCCAGCAGTTTAATCACAGGGTTAGGGACACCCCTCCACTTT.

The chain is built from TRBV7-8 and TRBJ2-7; TRBD1 is a possible D gene (6 bases). The CDR3 length is 16 residues. Trimming shortened V by 5 bases and J by 4 bases, and 21 bases separated the two germline ends. Germline lookup yields CDR1 SGHVS and CDR2 FQNEAQ. The CDR3 DNA reads TGTGCCAGCAGCCAACTGACCGGACAGAAAAGATACGAGCAGTACTTC. Protein: CASSQLTGQKRYEQYF. The whole variable domain, remainder taken from reference TRBV7-8 and TRBJ2-7, is GAGVSQSPRYKVAKRGQDVALRCDPISGHVSLFWYQQALGQGPEFLTYFQNEAQLDKSGLPSDRFFAERPEGSVSTLKIQRTQQEDSAVYLCASSQLTGQKRYEQYFGPGTRLTVT.

The chain links TRBV2 to TRBJ1-4; the D gene is possibly TRBD1 (5 bases). Germline values: CDR1 SNHLY, CDR2 FYNNEI. V was cut by 6 bases and J by 7 bases, with 18 bases left in between. The CDR3 is 15 residues long. This CDR3 reads CASSVQGIFSEKLFF. CDR3 DNA: TGTGCCAGCAGCGTGCAGGGAATTTTTAGTGAAAAACTGTTTTTT.

The gene calls are TRBV20-1 and TRBJ2-2, with D possibly being TRBD2 (6 bases). The CDR3 runs to 16 residues. CDR1 DFQATT and CDR2 SNEGSKA come from the germline V gene (reference sequence). V lost 1 base and J lost 7, with 19 bases in between. The CDR3 here is CSARGRGSHGDGELFF. CDR3 sequence (DNA): TGCAGTGCTAGAGGGCGGGGCTCCCATGGAGACGGGGAGCTGTTTTTT.

J is TRBJ1-2 and V is TRBV27; 9 bases line up with TRBD1. Germline lookup yields CDR1 MNHEY and CDR2 SMNVEV (reference sequence). V gave up 3 bases and J gave up 8 bases; unmatched junction bases: 4. The CDR3 sequence is 13 residues long. The CDR3: CASSFGTGRGYTF. The CDR3 DNA is TGTGCCAGCAGTTTTGGGACAGGGAGAGGCTACACCTTC.

V gene TRBV7-3 combines with J gene TRBJ2-1; possibly TRBD1 for D (6 bases). V shed 1 base and J shed 7 bases, with 14 bases lying between them. Germline CDR1 reads SGHTA; CDR2 reads FQGTGA. CDR3 length: 15 residues. The CDR3 sequence is CASSLRQGLRNEQFF. The CDR3 region has the DNA TGTGCCAGCAGCTTAAGGCAGGGGCTTAGGAATGAGCAGTTCTTC.

On this clonotype: A much larger clone differs from this one at a single base, so this may be a read error. The chain employs TRBV15 and TRBJ1-6; 7 nucleotides align to TRBD1. Germline CDR1 is LNHNV and CDR2 is YYDKDF (reference sequence). Trimming removed 2 bases from V and 5 bases from J; junction bases left unmatched: 3. The CDR3 runs to 15 residues. For the CDR3, the DNA is TGTGCCACCAGCAGAAGGGGGCCCCATAATTCACCCCTCCACTTT. This codes for CATSRRGPHNSPLHF. The full variable domain, with the rest looked up from reference TRBV15 and TRBJ1-6, is DAMVIQNPRYQVTQFGKPVTLSCSQTLNHNVMYWYQQKSSQAPKLLFHYYDKDFNNEADTPDNFQSRRPNTSFCFLDIRSPGLGDTAMYLCATSRRGPHNSPLHFGNGTRLTVT.

The chain joins TRBV10-1 to TRBJ2-3, with D unclear. Germline V gives CDR1 WNHNN, CDR2 SYGVQD (reference sequence). The CDR3 has 12 residues. V lost 2 bases, J lost 9 bases, and 9 bases lay in between. The CDR3 region is CASSENSGTQYF. CDR3 coding DNA: TGCGCCAGCAGTGAGAATTCGGGCACGCAGTATTTT.

On this clonotype itself: A read error may explain this, as a much larger clone is one base away. The rearrangement uses TRBV9 and TRBJ1-4; TRBD1 matches at 7 bases. The V segment lost 0 bases and the J segment 10 bases; nucleotides outside the gene matches: 6. Germline CDR1 is SGDLS and CDR2 is YYNGEE. This CDR3 spans 14 amino acids. The CDR3 DNA is TGTGCCAGCAGCGTAGGTGACAGGGATGGAAAACTGTTTTTT. Protein sequence: CASSVGDRDGKLFF.

This clonotype was seen repeatedly, ten times or more. V and J are TRBV28 and TRBJ1-5; TRBD1 might be the D (5 bases). The CDR3 is 15 amino acids. Germline V gives CDR1 MDHEN, CDR2 SYDVKM. V shed 7 bases and J shed 6 bases, with 19 bases lying between them. CDR3 amino acids: CASTIVGDIGQPQHF. The CDR3 DNA follows: TGTGCCAGCACCATAGTAGGGGATATTGGTCAGCCCCAGCATTTT.

This clonotype has just a few counts. The chain joins TRBV7-8 to TRBJ1-2, with 9 bases lining up with TRBD1. J was trimmed by 4 bases and V by 3 bases; bases with no gene match: 15. The CDR3 runs 18 residues. The V gene's germline CDR1 is SGHVS and CDR2 FQNEAQ. CDR3 protein: CASSFETSPGQGGYGYTF. The CDR3 nucleotides read TGTGCCAGCAGCTTCGAGACGTCACCGGGACAGGGAGGCTATGGCTACACCTTC.

This chain links TRBV29-1 with TRBJ2-1; D is possibly TRBD2 (6 bases). The CDR3 has 15 amino acids. CDR1 SQVTM and CDR2 ANQGSEA come from the germline V gene. Trimming stripped 6 bases from V and 1 base from J, with 16 bases between. The CDR3: CSVRSGGRSYNEQFF. CDR3 DNA: TGCAGCGTCAGGTCCGGGGGACGGTCCTACAATGAGCAGTTCTTC.

This clonotype was detected a few times. The V gene is TRBV2, the J gene TRBJ2-3, with a tentative D call TRBD2 (6 bases). The V and J ends lost 4 bases and 5 bases respectively, with 13 bases between them. This CDR3 is built from 14 residues. In germline, CDR1 is SNHLY, CDR2 FYNNEI. CDR3 sequence (DNA): TGTGCCAGCAGTGGGGACTGGCAAGTAGATACGCAGTATTTT. This codes for CASSGDWQVDTQYF.

The rearrangement uses TRBV4-3 and TRBJ1-4; no clear D. The CDR3 sequence is 17 residues long. The germline V gene encodes CDR1 LGHNA and CDR2 YSLEER. V was cut by 0 bases and J by 2 bases, with 13 bases left in between. Written as DNA, the CDR3 is TGCGCCAGCAGCCAAGAATTTAGTGGGCTGACTAATGAAAAACTGTTTTTT. Its protein product is CASSQEFSGLTNEKLFF.

This chain links TRBV2 with TRBJ2-5; D unclear. Germline V gives CDR1 SNHLY, CDR2 FYNNEI. The CDR3 runs 13 residues. V was shortened by 3 bases and J by 5 bases, with 10 bases between the two germline ends. CDR3 DNA: TGTGCCAGCAGTGATTCGGGTCGGGAGACCCAGTACTTC. Protein sequence: CASSDSGRETQYF.

The genes are TRBV11-2 and TRBJ2-7, with TRBD2 identical over 7 bases. The CDR3 has 14 amino acids. The germline V gene encodes CDR1 SGHAT and CDR2 FQNNGV. V shed 1 base, J shed 2 bases, and the junction held 2 bases outside the gene matches. CDR3 loop: CASSLGLAAYEQYV. CDR3 nucleotides: TGTGCCAGCAGCTTAGGACTAGCTGCCTACGAGCAGTACGTC.

This clonotype was counted at least ten times. The CDR3 DNA sequence: TGTGCCAGCAGTTCCGGGACAGAGTATACCGGGGAGCTGTTTTTT. It encodes CASSSGTEYTGELFF. This chain joins TRBV7-8 and TRBJ2-2; 7 bases align to TRBD1. Germline-derived CDR1 and CDR2 are SGHVS and FQNEAQ. This CDR3 comprises 15 residues. With V trimmed by 6 bases and J by 5 bases, 9 bases remained unmatched.

The DNA for the CDR3 is TGTGCCAGCAGTGGCATTACAGATACGCAGTATTTT. This encodes CASSGITDTQYF. The gene calls are TRBV2 and TRBJ2-3; D unresolved. CDR1 is SNHLY, CDR2 FYNNEI, per germline. The CDR3 consists of 12 residues. The V end lost 4 bases, the J end lost 3 bases, and 5 bases lay between the germline ends.